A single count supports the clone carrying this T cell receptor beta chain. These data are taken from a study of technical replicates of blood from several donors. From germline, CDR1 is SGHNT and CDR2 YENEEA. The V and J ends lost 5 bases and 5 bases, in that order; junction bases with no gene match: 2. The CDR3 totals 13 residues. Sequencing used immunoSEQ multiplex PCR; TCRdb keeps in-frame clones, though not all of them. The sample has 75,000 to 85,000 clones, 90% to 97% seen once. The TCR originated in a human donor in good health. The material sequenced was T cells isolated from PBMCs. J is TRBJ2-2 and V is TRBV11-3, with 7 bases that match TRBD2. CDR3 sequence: CASSPGGTGELFF. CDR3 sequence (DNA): TGTGCCAGCAGCCCCGGGGGGACCGGGGAGCTGTTTTTT. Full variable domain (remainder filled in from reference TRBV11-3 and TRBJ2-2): EAGVVQSPRYKIIEKKQPVAFWCNPISGHNTLYWYLQNLGQGPELLIRYENEEAVDDSQLPKDRFSAERLKGVDSTLKIQPAELGDSAVYLCASSPGGTGELFFGEGSRLTVL.